This record covers a single T cell receptor beta chain. What antigen it recognizes has not been identified. Per-nucleotide qualities are absent, and no much larger clonotype sits a single base away. Cut back by 10 bases and 0 bases, the V and J ends lie 21 bases apart. Its CDR3 holds 17 amino acids, cysteine through phenylalanine. The sequence is cut down to CDR3 DNA, 51 bases in frame from base 1. CDR1 and CDR2 were assigned from the germline V gene as MRHNA and SNTAGT. The method behind the library was RT-PCR. Instrument on record: Illumina HiSeq 2500. In-frame beta chains were kept once TCRdb had trimmed the public reads at Q25 with fastp and called clones with MiXCR. Each CDR3 protein appears once, grouped with its most common genes and DNA. The sample table lists hundreds of thousands of distinct CDR3 sequences, 15% to 18% of them with a count of one. Roughly 10% of the sample is in the top ten clones.

These data originate in a study of response to subunit inactivated influenza vaccine (dated by TCRdb to the late 2010s). About the investigation overall: Deep quantitative T cell receptor repertoire profiling was used in the study to track responses to a trivalent subunit inactivated influenza vaccine. Overall study outcomes, separate from this receptor: According to the authors, only a limited number of new T cells may be recruited by each seasonal influenza vaccination.

The material was PBMCs from blood, obtained 12 days after vaccination. The chain is assembled from TRBV6-4 and TRBJ2-2, with no D gene named confidently. The receptor was derived from a man aged 50 to 60 who received an inactivated influenza vaccine. Donor details come from another sample of the same person, matched by shared clones. This receptor carries the CDR3 CATRPEEPRPNTGELFF. Here is the DNA: TGTGCCACCAGACCCGAAGAACCCCGGCCGAACACCGGGGAGCTGTTTTTT.